A selection of T cell receptor beta chains follows, all from one sample in a study of OX40 agonist ivuxolimab in advanced cancers. Sequenced by immunoSEQ multiplex PCR; TCRdb stores in-frame clones only, minus some. The repertoire consists of roughly 64,000 clones, with approximately 79% occurring once and the leading ten covering less than 2.5%. Sequenced here: CD4+ or CD8+ T cells sorted from blood, sampled in a trial of the OX40 agonist ivuxolimab. The receptor source for this set is an adult with an advanced solid tumor such as melanoma, head and neck, liver or kidney cancer. Both conserved end residues are part of each CDR3. D genes are given only for firm matches. Part of the rows lack a size; the others show once, few, many or a class for expanded clones.

d_call	v_call	clone_size	j_call	cdr3_nt	cdr3_aa
TRBD1	TRBV2	once	TRBJ2-7	TGTGCCAGCAAGGGACAGGGAGACTACGAGCAGTACTTC	CASKGQGDYEQYF
TRBD1	TRBV10-3	.	TRBJ2-7	TGTGCCATCAGGGGCCCGGGACAGGGCTCCTACGAGCAGTACTTC	CAIRGPGQGSYEQYF
.	TRBV28	.	TRBJ1-6	TGTGCCAGCAGTTGGGTCACTAATAATTCACCCCTCCACTTT	CASSWVTNNSPLHF
.	TRBV4-2	.	TRBJ1-1	TGTGCCAGCAGCCAAGCGAGGAACACTGAAGCTTTCTTT	CASSQARNTEAFF
.	TRBV27	.	TRBJ1-1	TGTGCCAGCAGTTTATATGGCAGCCCCACTGAAGCTTTCTTT	CASSLYGSPTEAFF
TRBD1	TRBV11-3	.	TRBJ2-2	TGTGCCAGCAGCTCCGGGACAGGGGGCGTTAACACCGGGGAGCTGTTTTTT	CASSSGTGGVNTGELFF
TRBD1	TRBV5-1	.	TRBJ2-2	TGCGCCAGCAGCTTTAGTGAGGACAGGGGGAATTGGAACACCGGGGAGCTGTTTTTT	CASSFSEDRGNWNTGELFF
.	TRBV21-1	.	TRBJ1-1	TGTGCCAGCAGCAAATGGGAAAGGCCGAACACTGAAGCTTTCTTT	CASSKWERPNTEAFF
.	TRBV11-2	.	TRBJ2-6	TGTGCCACCAGGCGGGTGGCTGGGGCCAACGTCCTGACTTTC	CATRRVAGANVLTF
.	TRBV15	.	TRBJ2-3	TGTGCCACCAGCAGAGATCAGGGCAGACACACAGATACGCAGTATTTT	CATSRDQGRHTDTQYF
.	TRBV5-1	.	TRBJ2-1	TGCGCCAGCAGCTTTGAAGATAGTCGCGATGAGCAGTTCTTC	CASSFEDSRDEQFF
.	TRBV9	once	TRBJ1-5	TGTGCCAGCAGCGTAATAATGGGACATCAGGGGCAGCCCCAGCATTTT	CASSVIMGHQGQPQHF
.	TRBV11-2	.	TRBJ2-3	TGTGCCAGCAGCTTACGGTCACTGGAGGGGGGACACACAGATACGCAGTATTTT	CASSLRSLEGGHTDTQYF
.	TRBV19	.	TRBJ1-5	TGTGCCAGTAGCTGGGGAGGGGCATACAATCAGCCCCAGCATTTT	CASSWGGAYNQPQHF
.	TRBV28	.	TRBJ2-7	TGTGCCAGCACCTTAGGGGGGGGCCGGGCCTACGAGCAGTACTTC	CASTLGGGRAYEQYF
.	TRBV5-1	.	TRBJ2-2	TGCGCCAGCAGCCAAGAAGGAAGGGGGGAGCTGTTTTTT	CASSQEGRGELFF
.	TRBV19	.	TRBJ2-5	TGTGCCAGTAGCGGAGCGGGCCCCCAAGAGACCCAGTACTTC	CASSGAGPQETQYF
TRBD1	TRBV19	.	TRBJ1-2	TGTGCCAGTAGGACACAACCGGGACAGGGGGGGAAGACTAACTATGGCTACACCTTC	CASRTQPGQGGKTNYGYTF
TRBD2	TRBV2	.	TRBJ2-1	TGTGCCAGCAGTCAGGGGCTAGCGGGAGTAAAATGGCAGTTCTTC	CASSQGLAGVKWQFF
.	TRBV2	.	TRBJ1-1	TGTGCCAGCAGGAATACGGAGAACACTGAAGCTTTCTTT	CASRNTENTEAFF
TRBD2	TRBV7-2	.	TRBJ2-1	TGTGCCAGCAGCCCCCCGGGCGGGGGATACAATGAGCAGTTCTTC	CASSPPGGGYNEQFF
.	TRBV6-5	.	TRBJ1-1	TGTGCCAGCAGAACATTGGGACTTCTGAACACTGAAGCTTTCTTT	CASRTLGLLNTEAFF
TRBD1	TRBV9	.	TRBJ1-2	TGTGCCAGCAGCGAACAGGGGGCGAGTGGCTACACCTTC	CASSEQGASGYTF
.	TRBV28	.	TRBJ2-3	TGTGCCAGCAGGAACGGGGCAGGGACGCAGTATTTT	CASRNGAGTQYF
.	TRBV5-4	.	TRBJ2-3	TGTGCCAGCGGGTACGTTGGAGAAGCGCAGTATTTT	CASGYVGEAQYF
.	TRBV7-6	.	TRBJ2-3	TGTGCCAGCACGGTAGGCTCGTTAGATACGCAGTATTTT	CASTVGSLDTQYF